The rows below give T cell receptor beta chains drawn from one sample of a study of T-cell memory formation after mild COVID-19. TCRdb re-called the 5' RACE reads with MiXCR, one entry per CDR3 protein. This table has over 50,000 distinct CDR3 sequences, approximately 9% appearing once. Sequenced: PBMCs or a T cell subset sorted from them (not recorded which). The source is an adult woman who had mild COVID-19 (a few samples of this study predate the infection). Cell type and time point are not known. Both conserved end residues are part of each CDR3. A D gene is named only where the DNA matches it firmly. Clone size is given for some rows only: seen once, a few or many times, or a class if the clone is expanded.

v_gene: TRBV4-3
abundance: -
d_gene: -
j_gene: TRBJ2-3
CDR3aa: CASSLGQISDTQYF
CDR3nt: TGCGCCAGCAGCCTAGGACAGATTTCAGATACGCAGTATTTT

v_gene: TRBV28
abundance: few
d_gene: -
j_gene: TRBJ1-1
CDR3aa: CASRSLQGNTEAFF
CDR3nt: TGTGCCAGCAGGTCCCTACAGGGCAACACTGAAGCTTTCTTT

v_gene: TRBV19
abundance: -
d_gene: -
j_gene: TRBJ1-2
CDR3aa: CASLQLNYGYTF
CDR3nt: TGTGCCAGTCTTCAGCTAAACTATGGCTACACCTTC

v_gene: TRBV5-1
abundance: few
d_gene: -
j_gene: TRBJ2-2
CDR3aa: CASSRGQTNTGELFF
CDR3nt: TGCGCCAGCAGTCGAGGACAGACCAACACCGGGGAGCTGTTTTTT

v_gene: TRBV10-3
abundance: -
d_gene: TRBD2
j_gene: TRBJ2-3
CDR3aa: CAILAGAHTDTQYF
CDR3nt: TGTGCCATCCTAGCGGGAGCGCACACAGATACGCAGTATTTT

v_gene: TRBV25-1
abundance: few
d_gene: -
j_gene: TRBJ1-5
CDR3aa: CASSGGANQPQHF
CDR3nt: TGTGCCAGCAGTGGGGGGGCCAATCAGCCCCAGCATTTT

v_gene: TRBV12-3/TRBV12-4
abundance: few
d_gene: -
j_gene: TRBJ1-5
CDR3aa: CASSPDGYSNQPQHF
CDR3nt: TGTGCCAGCAGTCCTGACGGTTATAGCAATCAGCCCCAGCATTTT

v_gene: TRBV14
abundance: many
d_gene: TRBD1
j_gene: TRBJ2-7
CDR3aa: CASSQELGQGRPVRYF
CDR3nt: TGTGCCAGCAGCCAAGAATTGGGACAGGGGCGTCCTGTACGGTACTTC

v_gene: TRBV5-6
abundance: -
d_gene: -
j_gene: TRBJ2-7
CDR3aa: CASSHPGTRGYEQYF
CDR3nt: TGTGCCAGCAGCCACCCCGGGACACGGGGGTACGAGCAGTACTTC

v_gene: TRBV14
abundance: few
d_gene: -
j_gene: TRBJ2-1
CDR3aa: CASSQDTVVVNEQFF
CDR3nt: TGTGCCAGCAGCCAAGATACGGTAGTCGTAAATGAGCAGTTCTTC

v_gene: TRBV5-5
abundance: few
d_gene: -
j_gene: TRBJ2-1
CDR3aa: CASSRDLGGQFF
CDR3nt: TGTGCCAGCAGCCGGGACCTCGGGGGGCAGTTCTTC